Below are 21 T cell receptor beta chains sequenced from a single sample in a study of cytomegalovirus exposure and HLA in healthy donors. PCR involved 60 Vbeta and 13 Jbeta primers. TCRdb keeps only in-frame clones here, not all; method: immunoSEQ multiplex PCR. Of more than 65,000 clones listed, roughly four fifths were seen once; the top ten hold under 2.5%. Sequenced material: PBMCs. The receptors here all came from a man aged 18-30 years in good health and CMV-seronegative.

This clone was counted a few times. This sequence joins TRBV6-1 and TRBJ1-2; the match to TRBD1 covers 7 bases. The CDR3 has 18 residues. Germline V lookup: CDR1 MNHNS, CDR2 SASEGT. V shed 3 bases and J 7 bases; nucleotides not matched to a gene: 20. The CDR3 region is CASSENPGQPDPFRGYTF. CDR3 sequence (DNA): TGTGCCAGCAGTGAGAATCCGGGACAGCCCGACCCATTTCGTGGCTACACCTTC.

This clone appeared once. V is TRBV9 and J is TRBJ2-7; 7 bases align to TRBD2. V lost 8 bases to trimming and J lost 0 bases; unmatched junction nucleotides: 17. The germline V gene encodes CDR1 SGDLS and CDR2 YYNGEE. The length of the CDR3 is 17 residues. The CDR3 is CARKNRDYLRSSYEQYF. The CDR3 DNA reads TGTGCCAGAAAGAACCGGGACTACCTCCGGAGCTCCTACGAGCAGTACTTC.

This clone was observed a single time. The chain couples TRBV7-9 to TRBJ1-1, with a weak D call TRBD1 (5 bases). The CDR3 loop spans 15 amino acids. The V gene's germline CDR1 is SEHNR and CDR2 FQNEAQ (reference sequence). Trimming removed 5 bases at V and 0 bases at J, with 13 bases between. CDR3 bases: TGTGCCAGCAGCAGCCGGACAAGCATGAACACTGAAGCTTTCTTT. It codes for CASSSRTSMNTEAFF. Filled out from reference TRBV7-9 and TRBJ1-1, the complete variable domain reads DTGVSQNPRHKITKRGQNVTFRCDPISEHNRLYWYRQTLGQGPEFLTYFQNEAQLEKSRLLSDRFSAERPKGSFSTLEIQRTEQGDSAMYLCASSSRTSMNTEAFFGQGTRLTVV.

The chain uses TRBV27 and TRBJ2-7; a possible D gene is TRBD2 (5 bases). Germline V lookup: CDR1 MNHEY, CDR2 SMNVEV (reference sequence). V was trimmed by 1 base and J by 2 bases, leaving 12 bases between them. The CDR3 consists of 15 residues. Here the CDR3 reads CASSLYSVVPYEQYF. In DNA, the CDR3 is TGTGCCAGCAGTTTATATAGCGTAGTACCCTACGAGCAGTACTTC.

The gene calls are TRBV28 and TRBJ1-5, with TRBD1 matching 8 bases. V dropped 2 bases and J dropped 6; count of bases not matched to a gene: 6. From germline, CDR1 is MDHEN and CDR2 SYDVKM. This CDR3 has 15 amino acids. The CDR3 DNA reads TGTGCCAGCAGTTTAGGGCAGGGGGCGGTTCAGCCCCAGCATTTT. Translated: CASSLGQGAVQPQHF.

The CDR3 region is CASSLLSNTGELFF. In DNA, the CDR3 is TGTGCCAGCAGCTTGTTATCGAACACCGGGGAGCTGTTTTTT. This chain uses TRBV5-5 with TRBJ2-2; D is undetermined. The CDR3 runs to 14 residues. Germline-derived CDR1 and CDR2 are SGHKS and YYEKEE (reference sequence). V was clipped by 1 base and J by 0 bases, with 4 bases between them.

There are a few counts of this clone. The chain has TRBV9 and TRBJ2-1; D is undetermined. The V and J ends lost 0 bases and 10 bases respectively, with 14 bases between them. This CDR3 contains 14 residues. Germline CDR1 is SGDLS and CDR2 is YYNGEE. CDR3 coding DNA: TGTGCCAGCAGCGTAGAGGTGCGGCCAGTCGAGCAGTTCTTC. It specifies CASSVEVRPVEQFF. Filled out from reference TRBV9 and TRBJ2-1, the complete variable domain reads DSGVTQTPKHLITATGQRVTLRCSPRSGDLSVYWYQQSLDQGLQFLIQYYNGEERAKGNILERFSAQQFPDLHSELNLSSLELGDSALYFCASSVEVRPVEQFFGPGTRLTVL.

The chain joins TRBV28 to TRBJ1-6; 7 bases fit TRBD1. Trimming took 6 bases from V and 0 from J; bases not matched to a gene: 2. Germline assignment: CDR1 MDHEN and CDR2 SYDVKM. This CDR3 spans 15 amino acids. As DNA, the CDR3 is TGTGCCAGCAGGGGACAGAGCTCCTATAATTCACCCCTCCACTTT. This encodes CASRGQSSYNSPLHF.

The chain is built from TRBV19 and TRBJ2-2; no firm D call. Per germline, CDR1 LNHDA and CDR2 SQIVND (reference sequence). The CDR3 has 15 residues. Trimming shortened V by 5 bases and J by 4 bases, and 14 bases separated the two germline ends. CDR3 nucleotides: TGTGCCAGTAGTCGTGGGCCAGGAAGCACCGGGGAGCTGTTTTTT. It yields the protein CASSRGPGSTGELFF.

The chain uses TRBV6-5 and TRBJ2-7; tentatively, D is TRBD1 (7 bases). The germline CDR1 and CDR2 sequences are MNHEY and SVGAGI. V shed 8 bases and J shed 0 bases, with 11 bases lying between them. This CDR3 is 13 amino acids long. In DNA, the CDR3 is TGTGCCAGCGGCGGGGACAGCTCCTACGAGCAGTACTTC. Residues: CASGGDSSYEQYF.

This clone is a singleton in its sample. The rearrangement joins TRBV18 to TRBJ2-5; the match to TRBD1 covers 10 bases. There are 14 residues in the CDR3. With V trimmed by 5 bases and J by 4 bases, 4 bases remained unmatched. CDR1 is KGHSH, CDR2 LQKENI, per germline. The CDR3 nucleotides are TGTGCCAGCTCAAAAGACAGGGGGCGAGAGACCCAGTACTTC. Amino acid sequence: CASSKDRGRETQYF.

This rearrangement joins TRBV11-2 to TRBJ1-3; D remains unclear. V was cut by 6 bases and J by 0 bases, with 12 bases left in between. The germline gives CDR1 SGHAT, CDR2 FQNNGV. The CDR3 covers 15 residues. DNA of the CDR3: TGTGCCAGCAGGGATATCGGAGCCTCTGGAAACACCATATATTTT. Its protein is CASRDIGASGNTIYF. The complete variable domain, with remaining parts taken from reference TRBV11-2 and TRBJ1-3, reads EAGVAQSPRYKIIEKRQSVAFWCNPISGHATLYWYQQILGQGPKLLIQFQNNGVVDDSQLPKDRFSAERLKGVDSTLKIQPAKLEDSAVYLCASRDIGASGNTIYFGEGSWLTVV.

This clone was detected a few times. The chain combines TRBV19 with TRBJ1-5; possible D gene TRBD1, 5 bases. The germline V gene encodes CDR1 LNHDA and CDR2 SQIVND (reference sequence). CDR3 size: 15 residues. V dropped 7 bases and J dropped 2 bases, with 15 bases sitting between them. CDR3 sequence: CASTPRDTRNQPQHF. CDR3 nucleotides: TGTGCCAGTACCCCCAGGGATACGCGCAATCAGCCCCAGCATTTT.

The chain is built from TRBV5-4 and TRBJ2-1, with TRBD2 matching 9 bases. The CDR3 has 15 amino acids. V trimming: 2 bases; J trimming: 8 bases; junction bases outside the gene matches: 8. Germline-derived CDR1 and CDR2 are SGHNT and YYREEE (reference sequence). The CDR3 nucleotides are TGTGCCAGCAGCTTTGGCCTAGCGGGGTTCGATGAGCAGTTCTTC. Amino acids: CASSFGLAGFDEQFF.

The chain is built from TRBV28 and TRBJ1-2, with 8 bases identical to TRBD1. This CDR3 has 14 amino acids. With V trimmed by 6 bases and J by 2 bases, 5 bases remained unmatched. Germline loops: CDR1 MDHEN, CDR2 SYDVKM. The CDR3 sequence is CASSVGQGNYGYTF. The CDR3 DNA is TGTGCCAGCAGCGTTGGACAGGGAAACTATGGCTACACCTTC.

This chain uses TRBV5-6 with TRBJ2-3, with TRBD1 matching over 7 bases. The CDR3 is 15 amino acids. The trim removed 4 bases at V and 4 bases at J, leaving 9 bases unmatched. The germline V gene has CDR1 SGHDT and CDR2 YYEEEE. The CDR3 loop is CASSAPTGIPDTQYF. In DNA form, the CDR3 reads TGTGCCAGCAGCGCGCCGACAGGGATCCCAGATACGCAGTATTTT.

This chain joins TRBV19 and TRBJ1-3; TRBD1 is a possible D gene (5 bases). V dropped 7 bases and J dropped 0 bases, with 16 bases sitting between them. From germline, CDR1 is LNHDA and CDR2 SQIVND (reference sequence). CDR3 length: 16 amino acids. CDR3 sequence: CASKARTTNSGNTIYF. The CDR3 bases are TGTGCCAGTAAGGCCCGGACAACAAACTCTGGAAACACCATATATTTT.

The V call is TRBV27, the J call TRBJ1-1; possibly TRBD1 for D (6 bases). This CDR3 region has 12 residues. The germline CDR1 and CDR2 sequences are MNHEY and SMNVEV (reference sequence). V was pared by 6 bases and J by 7 bases, with 12 bases between. DNA for the CDR3: TGTGCCAGCAGCCATGGACAGTTTGAAGCTTTCTTT. As protein: CASSHGQFEAFF.

The table lists this clone with a few counts. This rearrangement joins TRBV28 to TRBJ1-2, with TRBD1 identical over 8 bases. This CDR3 is 15 amino acids long. Germline CDR1 and CDR2: MDHEN and SYDVKM. J lost 6 bases, V lost 6 bases, and 12 bases had no gene match. The CDR3, as DNA: TGTGCCAGCAGCCAAATTCTTGGACAGGGCAATGGCTACACCTTC. Its translation: CASSQILGQGNGYTF.

The CDR3 DNA sequence: TGTGCCAGCAGCTTCCCCAGTCGTAACTATGGCTACACCTTC. Translation: CASSFPSRNYGYTF. The gene calls are TRBV7-2 and TRBJ1-2; no clear D. This CDR3 spans 14 amino acids. Germline lookup yields CDR1 SGHTA and CDR2 FQGNSA. Trimming left V 3 bases short and J 1 base short, with 9 bases between.

The V call is TRBV9, the J call TRBJ2-2; 8 bases fit TRBD1. The CDR3 is made up of 18 amino acids. V lost 0 bases to trimming and J lost 4 bases; unmatched junction nucleotides: 11. Germline CDR1 is SGDLS and CDR2 is YYNGEE. The CDR3 loop reads CASSVAPGGSMATGELFF. The CDR3 coding sequence is TGTGCCAGCAGCGTAGCCCCAGGGGGCTCCATGGCCACCGGGGAGCTGTTTTTT.